The 19 T cell receptor beta chains given below trace back to one sample, sequenced in a study of long-term antiretroviral therapy in people with HIV. Survey level was the resolution at which the v3.0 immunoSEQ assay ran. The table came from immunoSEQ multiplex PCR; TCRdb's copy has only in-frame clones and leaves some out. In the table there are some 19,000 clones, around three quarters of which are singletons. The source was unsorted PBMCs, collected 4.1 years after starting antiretroviral therapy. These receptors all stem from a woman aged 40 to 50 with HIV.

CDR3 loop: CASSLGDRDTGELFF. The DNA of the CDR3 is TGCGCCAGCAGCTTGGGTGACAGAGACACCGGGGAGCTGTTTTTT. J is TRBJ2-2 and V is TRBV5-1; TRBD1 is a possible D gene (5 bases). Looked up from germline, CDR1 is SGHRS and CDR2 is YFSETQ. V was shortened by 0 bases and J by 3 bases, with 9 bases between the two germline ends. The CDR3 runs 15 residues.

This chain links TRBV12-1 with TRBJ1-6. TRBV12-1 is tagged as a pseudogene. The CDR3 contains 19 residues. The CDR3 coding sequence is TGTGCCAGCAGCTTTGGTCGGACCCGGCTCGACTCCTATAATTCACCCCTCCACTTT. This encodes CASSFGRTRLDSYNSPLHF.

This clone was counted only a few times. V gene TRBV7-9 combines with J gene TRBJ1-1; D is possibly TRBD1 (6 bases). Germline values: CDR1 SEHNR, CDR2 FQNEAQ (reference sequence). V was shortened by 1 base and J by 2 bases, with 14 bases between the two germline ends. The CDR3 loop spans 16 amino acids. The CDR3 DNA follows: TGTGCCAGCAGCTTAGTGTCAGGGGCTTACAACACTGAAGCTTTCTTT. The encoded protein is CASSLVSGAYNTEAFF.

The chain recombines TRBV7-9 with TRBJ1-1; D is perhaps TRBD1 (6 bases). V shed 6 bases and J shed 6 bases, with 11 bases lying between them. The CDR3 consists of 12 residues. Germline V CDR1 and CDR2: SEHNR, FQNEAQ (reference sequence). The CDR3 DNA is TGTGCCAGCAGTAAAGGGGGTCCTGAAGCTTTCTTT. Its translation is CASSKGGPEAFF.

V is TRBV25-1 and J is TRBJ2-1, with D tentatively TRBD2 (6 bases). The germline V gene has CDR1 MGHDK and CDR2 SYGVNS. Trimming pared 5 bases from V and 2 bases from J, leaving 13 bases between. This CDR3 has 15 amino acids. Written as DNA, the CDR3 is TGTGCCAGCAGTCACGCGGGGTTTACCTACAATGAGCAGTTCTTC. Translated, it gives CASSHAGFTYNEQFF. Drawing the rest from reference TRBV25-1 and TRBJ2-1, the complete variable domain is EADIYQTPRYLVIGTGKKITLECSQTMGHDKMYWYQQDPGMELHLIHYSYGVNSTEKGDLSSESTVSRIRTEHFPLTLESARPSHTSQYLCASSHAGFTYNEQFFGPGTRLTVL.

The rearrangement uses TRBV7-2 and TRBJ1-3; TRBD1 matches 7 bases. CDR3 size: 18 residues. J gave up 3 bases and V 2 bases, and 13 bases lay outside the gene matches. The germline CDR1 and CDR2 sequences are SGHTA and FQGNSA. Here the CDR3 reads CASSLSWRQGGLGNTIYF. The CDR3 nucleotides read TGTGCCAGCAGCTTAAGTTGGCGGCAGGGGGGGCTTGGAAACACCATATATTTT.

The rearrangement links TRBV4-1 to TRBJ2-3; 10 positions match TRBD2. This CDR3 has 15 residues. V gave up 8 bases and J gave up 4 bases; unmatched junction bases: 9. Germline V gene lookup returns CDR1 MGHRA and CDR2 YSYEKL. The CDR3 region is CASGKLAGSADTQYF. In nucleotides, the CDR3 is TGCGCCAGCGGAAAACTAGCGGGGTCCGCAGATACGCAGTATTTT.

This chain connects TRBV5-1 to TRBJ1-2, with D unclear. This CDR3 has 13 amino acids. Germline V gene lookup returns CDR1 SGHRS and CDR2 YFSETQ. Trimming stripped 1 base from V and 3 bases from J, with 7 bases between. The CDR3 here is CASSLTLDYGYTF. CDR3 bases: TGCGCCAGCAGCTTGACACTGGACTATGGCTACACCTTC.

The genes are TRBV5-4 and TRBJ2-7, with D tentatively TRBD1 (5 bases). The CDR3 totals 13 residues. V was clipped by 2 bases and J by 5 bases, with 11 bases between them. CDR1 and CDR2 from the germline V gene are SGHNT and YYREEE (reference sequence). Here the CDR3 DNA reads TGTGCCAGCAGCTTTTTAGGGGTGAACGAGCAGTACTTC. Translating gives CASSFLGVNEQYF. Filled out from reference TRBV5-4 and TRBJ2-7, the complete variable domain reads ETGVTQSPTHLIKTRGQQVTLRCSSQSGHNTVSWYQQALGQGPQFIFQYYREEENGRGNFPPRFSGLQFPNYSSELNVNALELDDSALYLCASSFLGVNEQYFGPGTRLTVT.

This chain joins TRBV30 and TRBJ2-1; perhaps TRBD2 as D (5 bases). In germline, CDR1 is GTSNPN, CDR2 SVGIG (reference sequence). This CDR3 spans 14 amino acids. Trimming cost V 2 bases and J 9 bases, with 17 bases left between them. The CDR3 sequence is CAWSSGPDGIEQFF. CDR3 sequence (DNA): TGTGCCTGGAGTTCAGGACCAGACGGGATTGAGCAGTTCTTC.

The J gene is TRBJ2-1, the V gene TRBV10-1; the match to TRBD2 covers 12 bases. From germline, CDR1 is WNHNN and CDR2 SYGVQD (reference sequence). The trim removed 6 bases at V and 7 bases at J, leaving 10 bases unmatched. This CDR3 has 16 residues. The CDR3 loop is CASSSSGGARWNEQFF. DNA of the CDR3: TGCGCCAGCAGCTCTAGCGGGGGGGCACGGTGGAATGAGCAGTTCTTC.

Concerning this clone: The DNA is left out, because the CDR3 cannot be placed on it with certainty; the CDR3 is given as TCRdb lists it. J is TRBJ1-2 and V is TRBV29-1; the table's D call, TRBD1, was not checked against the DNA. Germline V lookup: CDR1 SQVTM, CDR2 ANQGSEA. The length of the CDR3 is 15 amino acids, counting both ends. CDR3 in amino acids: CSSVLGQGGFDGYTF.

The chain couples TRBV13 to TRBJ2-7; 14 nucleotides line up with TRBD2. V trimming: 4 bases; J trimming: 3 bases; junction bases outside the gene matches: 8. The length of the CDR3 is 17 residues. Germline-derived CDR1 and CDR2 are PRHDT and FYEKMQ (reference sequence). The CDR3 is CASSYGTSGGIHYEQYF. The CDR3 region has the DNA TGTGCCAGCAGCTACGGGACTAGCGGGGGAATACACTACGAGCAGTACTTC. Full variable domain (outside the CDR3, taken from reference TRBV13 and TRBJ2-7): AAGVIQSPRHLIKEKRETATLKCYPIPRHDTVYWYQQGPGQDPQFLISFYEKMQSDKGSIPDRFSAQQFSDYHSELNMSSLELGDSALYFCASSYGTSGGIHYEQYFGPGTRLTVT.

The chain combines TRBV19 with TRBJ1-2, with D possibly TRBD1 on 5 matching bases. Deletions cut 3 bases from V and 8 bases from J, with 13 bases between. Germline V CDR1 and CDR2: LNHDA, SQIVND (reference sequence). The CDR3 sequence is 13 residues long. The CDR3 reads CASSMGLGDGYTF. CDR3 bases: TGTGCCAGTAGTATGGGTTTGGGGGACGGCTACACCTTC.

The chain is built from TRBV14 and TRBJ1-6, with D tentatively TRBD1 (5 bases). Trimming stripped 1 base from V and 10 bases from J, with 11 bases between. From germline, CDR1 is SGHDN and CDR2 FVKESK. This CDR3 is 14 amino acids long. The CDR3 DNA follows: TGTGCCAGCAGCCAAGCGGGGCCAGGGTCACCCCTCCACTTT. Encoded protein: CASSQAGPGSPLHF.

V gene TRBV11-2 combines with J gene TRBJ2-7; D may match TRBD1 or TRBD2 (6 bases each). Trimming cost V 0 bases and J 4 bases, with 19 bases left between them. This CDR3 comprises 17 residues. Germline loops: CDR1 SGHAT, CDR2 FQNNGV. The CDR3 DNA reads TGTGCCAGCAGCTTAGAATATGGGGAAGGGGGGATATACGAGCAGTACTTC. Translation: CASSLEYGEGGIYEQYF.

This clone was detected once. The chain has TRBV30 and TRBJ1-4; D unresolved. V was clipped by 2 bases and J by 7 bases, with 11 bases between them. CDR1 GTSNPN and CDR2 SVGIG come from the germline V gene (reference sequence). There are 13 residues in the CDR3. The CDR3 sequence: CAWSRGLGEKLFF. CDR3 nucleotides: TGTGCCTGGAGTCGGGGTTTGGGTGAAAAACTGTTTTTT.

The J gene is TRBJ1-1, the V gene TRBV7-9; D is ambiguous. The CDR3 is 12 amino acids. V shed 4 bases and J shed 4 bases, with 7 bases lying between them. Germline CDR1 is SEHNR and CDR2 is FQNEAQ (reference sequence). The CDR3: CASSSGITEAFF. CDR3 nucleotides: TGTGCCAGCAGCTCGGGGATCACTGAAGCTTTCTTT. The full variable domain, its missing parts supplied by reference TRBV7-9 and TRBJ1-1, is DTGVSQNPRHKITKRGQNVTFRCDPISEHNRLYWYRQTLGQGPEFLTYFQNEAQLEKSRLLSDRFSAERPKGSFSTLEIQRTEQGDSAMYLCASSSGITEAFFGQGTRLTVV.

Remarks on this clone: A junction boundary mismatches the germline segment, possibly from a read error. The chain joins TRBV5-4 to TRBJ2-7; D might be TRBD2 (6 bases). The CDR3 covers 13 residues. Germline CDR1 reads SGHNT; CDR2 reads YYREEE (reference sequence). CDR3 protein: CASSSRDSHEQYF. CDR3 in DNA: TGTGCCAGCAGCTCCCGGGACTCCCACGAGCAGTACTTC.